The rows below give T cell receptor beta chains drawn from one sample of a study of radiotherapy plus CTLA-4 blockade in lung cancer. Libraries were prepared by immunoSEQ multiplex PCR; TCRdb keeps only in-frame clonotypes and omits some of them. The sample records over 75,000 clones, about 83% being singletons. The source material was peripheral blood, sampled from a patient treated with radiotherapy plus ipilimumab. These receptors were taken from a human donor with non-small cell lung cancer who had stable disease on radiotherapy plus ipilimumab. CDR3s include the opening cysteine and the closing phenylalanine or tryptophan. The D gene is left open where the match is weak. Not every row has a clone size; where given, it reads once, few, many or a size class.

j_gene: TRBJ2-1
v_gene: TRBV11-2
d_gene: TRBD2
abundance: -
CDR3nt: TGTGCCAGCAGCATTACTAGCGGGACCTACAATGAGCAGTTCTTC
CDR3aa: CASSITSGTYNEQFF

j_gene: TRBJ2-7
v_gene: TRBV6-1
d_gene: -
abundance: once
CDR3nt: TGTGCCAGCAGTACAGCCAGGACCCCCAGGCACGAGCAGTACTTC
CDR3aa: CASSTARTPRHEQYF

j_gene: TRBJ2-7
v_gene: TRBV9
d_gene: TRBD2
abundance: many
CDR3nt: TGTGCCAGCAGCCCCCGGACTAGCGGGAGTATAAGCTACGAGCAGTACTTC
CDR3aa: CASSPRTSGSISYEQYF

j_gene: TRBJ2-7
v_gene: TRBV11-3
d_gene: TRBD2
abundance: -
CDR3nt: TGTGCCAGCAGCTCGACTAGCGGGGCCTACGAGCAGTACTTC
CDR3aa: CASSSTSGAYEQYF

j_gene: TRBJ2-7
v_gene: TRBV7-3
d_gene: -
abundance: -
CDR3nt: TGTGCCAGCAGTCCCGGAACAGTCTCCTACGAGCAGTACTTC
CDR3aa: CASSPGTVSYEQYF

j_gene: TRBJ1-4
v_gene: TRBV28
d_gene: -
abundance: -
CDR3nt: TGTGCCAGCAGTCCCAGTTCGAGGGCCGAAAAACTGTTTTTT
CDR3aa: CASSPSSRAEKLFF

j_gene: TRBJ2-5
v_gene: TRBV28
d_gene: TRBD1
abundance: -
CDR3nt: TGTGCCAGCAGTTCCGCCGGACAGGGTAAAGAGACCCAGTACTTC
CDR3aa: CASSSAGQGKETQYF

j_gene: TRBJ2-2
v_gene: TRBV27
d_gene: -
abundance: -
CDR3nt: TGTGCCAGCAGTCCCTTTATAATTACCGGGGAGCTGTTTTTT
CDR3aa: CASSPFIITGELFF

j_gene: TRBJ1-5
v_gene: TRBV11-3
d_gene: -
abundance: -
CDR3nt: TGTGCCAGCAGCTTAGGGGTATATAGCAATCAGCCCCAGCATTTT
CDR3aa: CASSLGVYSNQPQHF

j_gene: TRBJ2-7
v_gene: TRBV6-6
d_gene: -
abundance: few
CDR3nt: TGTGCCAGCAGTTACCGGGACGAAGGCGGCTACGAGCAGTACTTC
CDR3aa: CASSYRDEGGYEQYF

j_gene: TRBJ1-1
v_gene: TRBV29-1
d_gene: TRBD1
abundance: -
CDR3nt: TGCAGCGTTCTGGACAGGGCCATGCGTACTGAAGCTTTCTTT
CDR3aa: CSVLDRAMRTEAFF

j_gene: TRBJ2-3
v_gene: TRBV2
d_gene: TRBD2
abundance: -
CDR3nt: TGTGCCAGCAGTGAAGATGGCGGTAGCGGGGGGGCCACAGATACGCAGTATTTT
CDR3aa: CASSEDGGSGGATDTQYF

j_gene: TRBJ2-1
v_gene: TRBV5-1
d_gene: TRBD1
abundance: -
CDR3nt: TGCGCCAGCAGCGAAGGGACAGGGGGGCACAATGAGCAGTTCTTC
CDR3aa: CASSEGTGGHNEQFF

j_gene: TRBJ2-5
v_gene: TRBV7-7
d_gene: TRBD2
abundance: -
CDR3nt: TGTGCTAGCAGCCAAGCGGGGCCCCAAGAGACCCAGTACTTC
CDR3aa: CASSQAGPQETQYF

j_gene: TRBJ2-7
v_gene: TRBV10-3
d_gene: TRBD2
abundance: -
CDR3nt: TGTGCCATCAGTGCTCTTACTAGCGGGAGGCGAGAGCAGTACTTC
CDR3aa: CAISALTSGRREQYF

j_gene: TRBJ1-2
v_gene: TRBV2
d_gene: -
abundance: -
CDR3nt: TGTGCCAGCAGTGAAAGGGGAGGGAAGGGCTACACCTTC
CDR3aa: CASSERGGKGYTF

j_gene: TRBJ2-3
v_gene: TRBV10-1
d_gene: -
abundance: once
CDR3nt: TGCGCCAGCAGTCGAGCGGTGGGCACAGATACGCAGTATTTT
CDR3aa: CASSRAVGTDTQYF

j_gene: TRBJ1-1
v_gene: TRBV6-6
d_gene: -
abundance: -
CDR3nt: TGTGCCAGCAGTTTCGGGGTTGGCACTGAAGCTTTCTTT
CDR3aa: CASSFGVGTEAFF

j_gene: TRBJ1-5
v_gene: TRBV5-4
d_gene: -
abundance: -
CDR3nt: TGTGCCAGCAGCTTACAGGGTGGCAATCAGCCCCAGCATTTT
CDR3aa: CASSLQGGNQPQHF

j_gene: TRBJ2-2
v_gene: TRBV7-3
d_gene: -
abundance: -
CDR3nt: TGTGCCAGCAGCTTAGGCTCCGGGGAGCTGTTTTTT
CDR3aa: CASSLGSGELFF

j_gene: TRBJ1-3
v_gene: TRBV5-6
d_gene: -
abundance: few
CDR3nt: TGTGCCAGCAGCTTGGGACCCAGGGCTGGAAACACCATATATTTT
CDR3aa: CASSLGPRAGNTIYF

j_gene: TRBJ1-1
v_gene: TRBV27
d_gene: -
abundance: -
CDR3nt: TGTGCCAGCAGTCCCCTCCGCCGGGGGCTGAACACTGAAGCTTTCTTT
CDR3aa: CASSPLRRGLNTEAFF

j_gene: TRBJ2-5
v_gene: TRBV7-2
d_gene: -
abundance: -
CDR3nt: TGTGCCAGCAGTAAGGAGGGGGGCCAAGAGACCCAGTACTTC
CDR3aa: CASSKEGGQETQYF

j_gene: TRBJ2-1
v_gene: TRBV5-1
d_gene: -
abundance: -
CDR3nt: TGCGCCAGCAGCTTGGGACGGCATGAAGGTGATGAGCAGTTCTTC
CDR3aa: CASSLGRHEGDEQFF

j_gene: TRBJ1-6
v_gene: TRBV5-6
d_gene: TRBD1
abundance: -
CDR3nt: TGTGCCAGCAGCTTGCGAGACAGGGGAAATTCACCCCTCCACTTT
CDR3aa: CASSLRDRGNSPLHF

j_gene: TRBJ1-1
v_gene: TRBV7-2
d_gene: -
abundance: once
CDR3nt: TGTGCCAGCACCACAGGAGGCAGACTTAGGACTGAAGCTTTCTTT
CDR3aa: CASTTGGRLRTEAFF

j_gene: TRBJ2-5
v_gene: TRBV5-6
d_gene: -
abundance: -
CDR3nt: TGTGCCAGCAGCCCTTATCAACGGGGGCGGAAAGAGACCCAGTACTTC
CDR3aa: CASSPYQRGRKETQYF

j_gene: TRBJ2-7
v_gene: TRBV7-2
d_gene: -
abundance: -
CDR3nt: TGTGCCAGCAGCTTATTTCAGCTGTCCTACGAGCAGTACTTC
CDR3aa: CASSLFQLSYEQYF

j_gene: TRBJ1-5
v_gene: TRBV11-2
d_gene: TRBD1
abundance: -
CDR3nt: TGTGCCAGCAGCTTAGGACAGGGGCCTCTTGGGCCCCAGCATTTT
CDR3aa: CASSLGQGPLGPQHF

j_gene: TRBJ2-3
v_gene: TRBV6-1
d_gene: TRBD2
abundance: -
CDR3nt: TGTGCCAGCAGTGAACGAACTAGCGGGAGTACAGATACGCAGTATTTT
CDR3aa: CASSERTSGSTDTQYF

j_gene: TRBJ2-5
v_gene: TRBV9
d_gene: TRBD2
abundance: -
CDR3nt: TGTGCCAGCAGCGCCGGACTAGCGGGGCCTCTTCAGTACTTC
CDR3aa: CASSAGLAGPLQYF

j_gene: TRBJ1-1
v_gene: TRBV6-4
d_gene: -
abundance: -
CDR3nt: TGTGCCAGCAGTGAGGGGGGGACGGCAGTCCCGTCTTTCTTT
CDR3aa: CASSEGGTAVPSFF

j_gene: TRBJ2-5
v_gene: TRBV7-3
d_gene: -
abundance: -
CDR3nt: TGTGCCAGCAGCTTCCAGGGTACGGTGGAGACCCAGTACTTC
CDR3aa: CASSFQGTVETQYF

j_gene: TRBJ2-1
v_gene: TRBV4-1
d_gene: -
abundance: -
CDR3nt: TGTGCCAGCAGCCAAGATCAACGCCTGGATGCGTTCTTC
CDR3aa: CASSQDQRLDAFF

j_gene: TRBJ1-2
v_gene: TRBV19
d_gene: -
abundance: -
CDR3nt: TGTGCCAGTAGTAACCCAGGCGGTAGTAACTATGGCTACACCTTC
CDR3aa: CASSNPGGSNYGYTF

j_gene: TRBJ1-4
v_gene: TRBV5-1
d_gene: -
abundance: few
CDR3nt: TGCGCCAGCAAAACCTCGGGACCCCCTGGAGAAAAACTGTTTTTT
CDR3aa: CASKTSGPPGEKLFF

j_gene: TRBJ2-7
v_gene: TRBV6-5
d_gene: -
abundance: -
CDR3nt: TGTGCCAGCAGTTACTCCTTGGACGGCGAGCAGTACTTC
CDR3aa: CASSYSLDGEQYF

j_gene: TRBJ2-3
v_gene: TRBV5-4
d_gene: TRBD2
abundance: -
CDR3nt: TGTGCCAGCAGCTTAAGCGGGAGTTTCCCAGATACGCAGTATTTT
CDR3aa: CASSLSGSFPDTQYF

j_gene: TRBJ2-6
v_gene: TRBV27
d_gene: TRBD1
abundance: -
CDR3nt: TGTGCCAGCAGACCGGGACAGGGGCTAGCTGGGGCCAACGTCCTGACTTTC
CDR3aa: CASRPGQGLAGANVLTF

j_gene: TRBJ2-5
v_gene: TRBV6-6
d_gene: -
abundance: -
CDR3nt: TGTGCCAGCAGAAGTCTGGGGCAAGAGACCCAGTACTTC
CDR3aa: CASRSLGQETQYF

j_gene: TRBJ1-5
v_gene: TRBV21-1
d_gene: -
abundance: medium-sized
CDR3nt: TGTGCCAGCAGCACCCCCTTTGGGGCTCAGCCCCAGCATTTT
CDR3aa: CASSTPFGAQPQHF

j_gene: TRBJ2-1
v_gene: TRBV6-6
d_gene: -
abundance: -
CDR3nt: TGTGCCAGCAGTTACTCAGGGGCGTCCAATAATGAGCAGTTCTTC
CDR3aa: CASSYSGASNNEQFF

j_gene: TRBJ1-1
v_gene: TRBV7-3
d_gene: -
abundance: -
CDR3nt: TGTGCCAGCAGGAAATCAGAACTCACTGAAGCTTTCTTT
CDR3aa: CASRKSELTEAFF

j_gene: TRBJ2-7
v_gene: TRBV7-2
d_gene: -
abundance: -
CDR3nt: TGTGCCAGCAGCACCCGCCACAGGCTCGAGCAGTACTTC
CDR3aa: CASSTRHRLEQYF

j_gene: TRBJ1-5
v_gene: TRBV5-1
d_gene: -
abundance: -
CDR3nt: TGCGCCAGCAGCCCAGGGGAGCGTAGTCAGCCCCAGCATTTT
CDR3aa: CASSPGERSQPQHF

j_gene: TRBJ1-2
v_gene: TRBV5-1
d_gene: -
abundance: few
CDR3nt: TGCGCCAGCAGCCCATGGGGGGGGCAAGGCTACACCTTC
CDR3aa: CASSPWGGQGYTF

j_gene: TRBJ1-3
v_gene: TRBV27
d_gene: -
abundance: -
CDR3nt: TGTGCCAGCAGTTTAGTGGCTGGAAACACCATATATTTT
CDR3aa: CASSLVAGNTIYF

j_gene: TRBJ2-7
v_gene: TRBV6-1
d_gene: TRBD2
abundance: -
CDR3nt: TGTGCCAGCAGTGAAGCCCGGACTAGGTCCTCCTACGAGCAGTACTTC
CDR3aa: CASSEARTRSSYEQYF

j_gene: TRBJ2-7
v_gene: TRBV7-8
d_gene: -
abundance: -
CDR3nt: TGTGCCAGCAGCCCTACATCGGGAGAATCCTACGAGCAGTACTTC
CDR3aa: CASSPTSGESYEQYF

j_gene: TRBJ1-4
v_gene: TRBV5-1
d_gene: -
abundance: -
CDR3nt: TGCGCCAGCAGCGAATTCGGAGGGACTAATGAAAAACTGTTTTTT
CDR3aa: CASSEFGGTNEKLFF

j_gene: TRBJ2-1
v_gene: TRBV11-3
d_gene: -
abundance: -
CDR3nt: TGTGCCAGCAGCTTTGATAGGGGCTCCTACAATGAGCAGTTCTTC
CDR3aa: CASSFDRGSYNEQFF

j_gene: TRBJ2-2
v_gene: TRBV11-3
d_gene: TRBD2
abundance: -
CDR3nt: TGTGCCAGCAGCCCCCGTCTTGCGGGGGTCACCGGGGAGCTGTTTTTT
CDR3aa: CASSPRLAGVTGELFF